The rows below give T cell receptor beta chains drawn from one sample of a study of blood T cell repertoires in COVID-19. This table comes from immunoSEQ multiplex PCR, and its TCRdb copy is limited to in-frame clones, with some not included. The table records roughly 280,000 clones, 80% to 90% of them present only once. The specimen was PBMCs or T cells enriched from blood (not recorded which). Receptors were obtained from a woman aged 18-29 years who had recovered from COVID-19. Both conserved end residues are part of each CDR3. The order of the fields is V gene, clone size, D gene, J gene, CDR3 protein, CDR3 DNA. D genes are given only for firm matches. Clone size appears in some rows only: once, few, many, or a class for an expanded clone.

TRBV5-1	-	-	TRBJ2-3	CASSPFAPGGTDTQYF	TGCGCCAGCAGCCCCTTCGCCCCAGGAGGGACAGATACGCAGTATTTT
TRBV19	-	TRBD2	TRBJ2-2	CASSPRTSGAANTGELFF	TGTGCCAGTAGTCCGCGGACTAGCGGGGCCGCGAACACCGGGGAGCTGTTTTTT
TRBV5-1	once	-	TRBJ1-2	CASSLGAGEGGYTF	TGCGCCAGCAGCTTGGGCGCAGGGGAAGGTGGCTACACCTTC
TRBV4-2	-	-	TRBJ1-5	CASSQSGQRNQPQHF	TGTGCCAGCAGCCAATCTGGACAGCGCAATCAGCCCCAGCATTTT
TRBV6-2/TRBV6-3	-	-	TRBJ1-5	CASSPGASSQPQHF	TGTGCCAGCAGCCCGGGGGCCAGTAGTCAGCCCCAGCATTTT
TRBV4-1	-	TRBD1	TRBJ1-5	CASSQDSRQGGQPQHF	TGCGCCAGCAGCCAAGACAGCAGACAGGGGGGTCAGCCCCAGCATTTT
TRBV11-2	-	TRBD1	TRBJ1-2	CASSPDRGDGYTF	TGTGCCAGCAGCCCGGACAGGGGGGATGGCTACACCTTC
TRBV7-2	-	TRBD2	TRBJ2-1	CASSLAGGAIYNEQFF	TGTGCCAGCAGCTTGGCCGGGGGGGCTATCTACAATGAGCAGTTCTTC
TRBV19	-	TRBD1	TRBJ1-1	CASSGWTGGEANTEAFF	TGTGCCAGTAGTGGTTGGACAGGCGGCGAAGCGAACACTGAAGCTTTCTTT
TRBV27	once	TRBD2	TRBJ2-1	CASSSVAGNEQFF	TGTGCCAGCAGTTCGGTAGCGGGTAATGAGCAGTTCTTC
TRBV5-1	-	TRBD1	TRBJ1-1	CASSWILTGGTEAFF	TGCGCCAGCAGCTGGATTTTAACAGGGGGGACTGAAGCTTTCTTT
TRBV5-6	once	-	TRBJ1-2	CASSLRQQYGYTF	TGTGCCAGCAGCTTACGACAGCAGTATGGCTACACCTTC
TRBV5-1	-	-	TRBJ2-7	CASSLANEQYF	TGCGCCAGCAGCTTGGCAAACGAGCAGTACTTC
TRBV19	-	-	TRBJ1-1	CASSITRIGNTEAFF	TGTGCCAGTAGTATAACCAGGATCGGGAACACTGAAGCTTTCTTT
TRBV25-1	-	-	TRBJ1-1	CASSQAYMNTEAFF	TGTGCCAGCAGTCAAGCCTATATGAACACTGAAGCTTTCTTT
TRBV7-9	once	-	TRBJ1-2	CASSLVLREGRYGYTF	TGTGCCAGCAGCTTAGTACTCAGGGAAGGGCGCTATGGCTACACCTTC
TRBV4-1	-	-	TRBJ1-2	CASSQEGADYGYTF	TGCGCCAGCAGCCAAGAAGGGGCGGACTATGGCTACACCTTC
TRBV19	once	TRBD1	TRBJ1-2	CASSPTGANYGYTF	TGTGCCAGTAGTCCTACAGGGGCCAACTATGGCTACACCTTC
TRBV10-3	few	-	TRBJ1-1	CAISDPTRGNTEAFF	TGTGCCATCAGTGACCCGACTAGGGGGAACACTGAAGCTTTCTTT
TRBV5-4	once	TRBD1	TRBJ2-7	CASRRQGALFEQYF	TGTGCCAGCAGACGACAGGGGGCGCTATTTGAGCAGTACTTC
TRBV6-5	-	-	TRBJ1-6	CASSYGGVGSPLHF	TGTGCCAGCAGTTATGGAGGGGTTGGCTCACCCCTCCACTTT